This TCR beta chain was captured by sequencing in a study of T cells in Graves' hyperthyroidism and ophthalmopathy (dated by TCRdb to between 2018 and 2021). Turning to the overall study: To identify TCR V-J signatures that set the groups apart, the researchers used a discovery cohort of 100 patients, made up of roughly 45 with Graves' ophthalmopathy and about 60 with stable Graves' hyperthyroidism. Thyroid tissue and blood T-cell repertoires from six Graves' hyperthyroidism patients were also compared in the study. An independent validation cohort of about 20 hyperthyroidism patients and about 16 patients who later progressed to ophthalmopathy tested prospective prediction of ophthalmopathy. Once sampling was done, hyperthyroidism patients were given methimazole at a starting dose of 30 mg daily, whereas ophthalmopathy patients were given high-dose intravenous methylprednisolone. According to the paper, TCR Vbeta CDR3 sequencing was carried out on 135 peripheral blood samples, which came from fewer than 50 ophthalmopathy, approximately 72 hyperthyroidism and approximately 17 progressor patients. For training and testing, the 100 patients in the discovery cohort were randomly divided in a 7:3 ratio. The study at large found these results: No statistical method was used to set the sample size in advance, and investigators knew the group allocation. In validation, progression to ophthalmopathy was predicted by the model with 70.59% sensitivity and roughly 72% specificity, a median of approximately 6.5 months before onset. A 13 V-J signature model separated ophthalmopathy from stable hyperthyroidism, with about 90% sensitivity and about 81% specificity in cross-validation and 80%/75% in testing. Most expanded thyroid clonotypes (frequency above 0.001) were also found in blood, which suggests that blood repertoires may mirror thyroid immune responses.

Graves' hyperthyroidism was defined as stable when no progression to ophthalmopathy occurred over 18 months of follow-up. Hyperthyroidism patients were newly diagnosed, had a disease duration of under 2 months, and were aged 18 to 65 years. The study excluded patients with uncontrolled infections, other autoimmune diseases, pregnancy or lactation. Clinical symptoms, serum thyroxine and TRAb, thyroid ultrasound, and orbital computed tomography formed the basis for the diagnoses. Total RNA was extracted with Trizol reagent, and quality was checked on an Agilent 2100 Bioanalyzer. As concerns this clonotype: Its antigen has not been determined. No much larger clone is present one base from it, and per-base qualities are unavailable.

TCR beta CDR3 regions were amplified from RNA transcripts. For the first round of RT-PCR on the TCR CDR3, the HTBI primer set was used together with the Qiagen OneStep RT-PCR kit. Libraries were constructed in a second round of multiplex PCR, after which size selection and purification were carried out. Libraries were sequenced paired-end with 100 bp reads on an Illumina HiSeq2000. On the authors' methods: SOAPnuke was used to process the raw data, with reads discarded if the reads contained adapters or uncalled bases, had a mean Phred below 15, or lacked an exact constant-primer or identifier match. High-quality paired reads were merged with COPE v1.2.5, and unique nucleotide sequences were defined as clonotypes. MiTCR v1.1 was used to align clonotypes to the IMGT TRBV, TRBD and TRBJ reference segments. The analysis was restricted to V-J combinations with a frequency above 0.0001, which together covered 99.2% of the repertoires. A TCS score was defined as the ratio between F50 (clonal expansion) and ExV (chaos), using BLOSUM62-based TCRdist between CDR3 peptides within each V-J. Welch's t-statistics and random forest reduced around 520 V-J features to around 14, which were used in a naive Bayes classifier (R e1071). In-frame beta chains were kept once TCRdb had trimmed the public reads at Q25 with fastp and called clones with MiXCR. Rows with one shared CDR3 protein collapse into an entry with the most common genes and DNA. TCRdb's processing, not the study's, gives the V and J calls here. Counted in this sample were approximately 590,000 distinct CDR3 sequences; roughly 50% of them appeared once. The leading ten clones occupy about 8.2% of the sample.

The sequence was obtained from a woman younger than 30 with Graves' hyperthyroidism. Donor details come from another sample of the same person, matched by shared clones. Sequenced: peripheral blood or thyroid tissue (not recorded which).

The CDR3 corresponds to CASSLGPGFNSPLHF. At the DNA level, the sequence is TGTGCCAGCAGCTTAGGGCCAGGGTTTAATTCACCCCTCCACTTT. The chain uses TRBV2 and TRBJ1-6, with TRBD1 tentatively as D gene (5 bases match). Reading from cysteine to phenylalanine, the CDR3 counts 15 amino acids. The sequence is cut down to CDR3 DNA, 45 bases in frame from base 1. V drops 6 bases and J drops 6 bases, leaving 15 bases in between. The germline V gene specifies SNHLY as CDR1 and FYNNEI as CDR2.